This T cell receptor beta chain was found in a study of T cell changes during pregnancy in multiple sclerosis. Assay used: immunoSEQ multiplex PCR; TCRdb lists only in-frame clones, some missing. The sample lists 100,000 to 110,000 clones; roughly 90% were seen once. The J segment lost 0 bases and the V segment lost 3 bases, leaving 4 bases of the junction unmatched. The CDR3 is 15 amino acids. Germline loops: CDR1 MNHNY, CDR2 SVGAGI (reference sequence). The chain employs TRBV6-6 and TRBJ2-7; 8 bases are shared with TRBD2. This specimen was peripheral blood, taken after pregnancy. The origin of this receptor is a female donor with multiple sclerosis, enrolled in a pregnancy study. CDR3 protein: CASSYQRGISYEQYF. The CDR3 nucleotides are TGTGCCAGCAGTTATCAGCGGGGGATCTCCTACGAGCAGTACTTC.